The 24 T cell receptor beta chains given below trace back to one sample, sequenced in a study of T cells in Graves' hyperthyroidism and ophthalmopathy. RNA transcripts gave rise to amplified TCR beta CDR3 regions. A set of HTBI primers served as the primers for a first-round RT-PCR of the TCR CDR3. Using its own MiXCR run on the multiplex PCR reads, TCRdb lists one record per CDR3 protein. Found here are around 200,000 distinct CDR3 sequences, 15% to 20% of them singletons; the top ten hold just under 45%. Sequencing input: blood. These TCRs come from a man between 40 and 49 years old with Graves' hyperthyroidism.

This clonotype has a count of ten or more. V is TRBV7-3 and J is TRBJ2-3; the D gene is possibly TRBD1 (7 bases). Germline assignment: CDR1 SGHTA and CDR2 FQGTGA. This CDR3 has 15 residues. V lost 5 bases and J 1 base, leaving 13 bases between the germline ends. The CDR3 DNA follows: TGTGCCAGCAGCCGCGGGACAGCCGGCACAGATACGCAGTATTTT. Its translation is CASSRGTAGTDTQYF.

The CDR3 sequence: CASRGGGGDEQFF. DNA for the CDR3: TGTGCCAGCAGGGGGGGGGGCGGGGATGAGCAGTTCTTC. The chain recombines TRBV7-9 with TRBJ2-1, with a tentative D call TRBD2 (7 bases). Trimming shortened V by 6 bases and J by 8 bases, and 14 bases separated the two germline ends. Per the germline V gene, CDR1 is SEHNR and CDR2 is FQNEAQ (reference sequence). The length of the CDR3 is 13 residues.

There are many counts of this clonotype. CDR3 coding DNA: TGTGCCAGCAAGTGGGGCACTGAAGCTTTCTTT. Translated, it gives CASKWGTEAFF. The chain combines TRBV12-3 or TRBV12-4 with TRBJ1-1; D unclear. The CDR3 runs to 11 residues. V was shortened by 7 bases and J by 4 bases, with 7 bases between the two germline ends.

The table lists this clonotype with many counts. V gene TRBV20-1 combines with J gene TRBJ2-5, with a weak D call TRBD1 (6 bases). Germline V gene data show CDR1 as DFQATT and CDR2 as SNEGSKA (reference sequence). V was trimmed by 3 bases and J by 4 bases, leaving 15 bases between them. The CDR3 covers 14 residues. The CDR3 region is CSASFWQGLETQYF. The CDR3 bases are TGCAGTGCTAGTTTCTGGCAGGGGTTAGAGACCCAGTACTTC.

The chain links TRBV9 to TRBJ2-1; 11 bases are shared with TRBD2. The V segment lost 0 bases and the J segment 10 bases; nucleotides outside the gene matches: 6. Germline-derived CDR1 and CDR2 are SGDLS and YYNGEE. The CDR3 sequence is 15 residues long. The CDR3 DNA is TGTGCCAGCAGCGTAGGGCTAGCGGGGGGCGGGGAGCAGTTCTTC. It codes for CASSVGLAGGGEQFF.

J is TRBJ2-5 and V is TRBV5-4, with D uncertain. The germline V and J ends were trimmed by 2 bases and 0 bases, with 8 bases remaining between them. This CDR3 spans 14 amino acids. Germline V CDR1 and CDR2: SGHNT, YYREEE (reference sequence). CDR3 in amino acids: CASSLSVHQETQYF. CDR3 in DNA: TGTGCCAGCAGCTTATCCGTACACCAAGAGACCCAGTACTTC.

This clonotype was recorded many times. The CDR3 reads CASSLTLAGGQHEQFF. The CDR3 bases are TGTGCCAGCAGTCTTACCCTAGCGGGGGGGCAGCATGAGCAGTTCTTC. This chain uses TRBV3-1 with TRBJ2-1, with 12 bases matching TRBD2. CDR3 size: 16 residues. After removal of 6 bases from V and 8 bases from J, the junction contained 11 bases not matched to a gene. The germline CDR1 and CDR2 sequences are LGHDT and YNNKEL (reference sequence).

This clonotype has ten or more counts. This rearrangement joins TRBV7-2 to TRBJ2-7, with D maybe TRBD1 (6 bases). Trimming removed 5 bases at V and 1 base at J, with 9 bases between. Germline values: CDR1 SGHTA, CDR2 FQGNSA. This CDR3 is built from 13 residues. DNA of the CDR3: TGTGCCAGCAGCGTAGACAGGTCCTACGAGCAGTACTTC. As protein: CASSVDRSYEQYF. Full variable domain (outside the CDR3, taken from reference TRBV7-2 and TRBJ2-7): GAGVSQSPSNKVTEKGKDVELRCDPISGHTALYWYRQSLGQGLEFLIYFQGNSAPDKSGLPSDRFSAERTGGSVSTLTIQRTQQEDSAVYLCASSVDRSYEQYFGPGTRLTVT.

DNA for the CDR3: TGTGCCAGCAGCCCGGGACAGGGAAGCGCCTACGAGCAGTACTTC. It specifies CASSPGQGSAYEQYF. This sequence joins TRBV5-4 and TRBJ2-7; TRBD1 matches at 9 bases. From germline, CDR1 is SGHNT and CDR2 YYREEE (reference sequence). The trim removed 4 bases at V and 2 bases at J, leaving 7 bases unmatched. The CDR3 is 15 amino acids.

J is TRBJ2-2 and V is TRBV19, with D possibly TRBD1 on 6 matching bases. The ends were cut back, 6 bases at V and 4 bases at J, with 15 bases in the middle. The CDR3 extends over 15 amino acids. The germline CDR1 and CDR2 sequences are LNHDA and SQIVND (reference sequence). The CDR3 is CASRTGSGRTGELFF. The DNA of the CDR3 is TGTGCCAGTAGGACAGGTTCAGGACGCACCGGGGAGCTGTTTTTT. The whole variable domain, remainder taken from reference TRBV19 and TRBJ2-2, is DGGITQSPKYLFRKEGQNVTLSCEQNLNHDAMYWYRQDPGQGLRLIYYSQIVNDFQKGDIAEGYSVSREKKESFPLTVTSAQKNPTAFYLCASRTGSGRTGELFFGEGSRLTVL.

This clonotype was seen a single time. Being one base from a much bigger clone, this may be a read error. V usage is TRBV10-3 and J usage is TRBJ1-2; D not certain. The CDR3 is made up of 12 amino acids. The germline V and J ends were trimmed by 11 bases and 2 bases, with 12 bases remaining between them. The germline V gene has CDR1 ENHRY and CDR2 SYGVKD. Written as DNA, the CDR3 is TGTGCCGTCAATACAGAAAACTATGGCTACACCTTC. Its translation: CAVNTENYGYTF.

This clonotype was detected a few times. The rearrangement uses TRBV28 and TRBJ1-3; possible D gene TRBD1, 5 bases. V was shortened by 6 bases and J by 4 bases, with 19 bases between the two germline ends. The V gene's germline CDR1 is MDHEN and CDR2 SYDVKM. The CDR3 is 16 amino acids. CDR3 nucleotide sequence: TGTGCCAGCAGGGCAGCCCCCCACGGGGGAGGAAACACCATATATTTT. Encoded protein: CASRAAPHGGGNTIYF.

At least ten counts were recorded for this clonotype. This chain uses TRBV11-2 with TRBJ1-2; a weak D match, TRBD1 (5 bases). V was clipped by 3 bases and J by 7 bases, with 18 bases between them. Per germline, CDR1 SGHAT and CDR2 FQNNGV. The length of the CDR3 is 15 residues. The CDR3 protein is CASSFPQSGLAGYTF. The CDR3, as DNA: TGTGCCAGCAGCTTCCCTCAGTCGGGGCTTGCTGGCTACACCTTC.

At least ten counts were recorded for this clonotype. This chain connects TRBV5-1 to TRBJ1-2; tentatively, D is TRBD1 (5 bases). V lost 1 base and J lost 7, with 14 bases in between. Germline V gene data show CDR1 as SGHRS and CDR2 as YFSETQ. The length of the CDR3 is 14 residues. The CDR3 bases are TGCGCCAGCAGCTTGAACGGACATTCGGCTGGCTACACCTTC. This gives the protein CASSLNGHSAGYTF.

This clonotype was counted once. The J gene is TRBJ1-1, the V gene TRBV30; 8 nucleotides align to TRBD1. The germline V gene has CDR1 GTSNPN and CDR2 SVGIG (reference sequence). This CDR3 is built from 15 residues. The J segment lost 5 bases and the V segment lost 4 bases, leaving 12 bases of the junction unmatched. The CDR3 loop reads CAWTVTRGLGTEAFF. CDR3 coding DNA: TGTGCCTGGACCGTAACCAGGGGGCTGGGGACTGAAGCTTTCTTT.

This clonotype was seen a handful of times. The chain uses TRBV6-1 and TRBJ2-1; D call uncertain. The germline CDR1 and CDR2 sequences are MNHNS and SASEGT. Trimming removed 2 bases from V and 0 bases from J, with 8 bases in between. This CDR3 spans 15 amino acids. The CDR3: CASSEWVSSYNEQFF. In DNA form, the CDR3 reads TGTGCCAGCAGTGAATGGGTAAGCTCCTACAATGAGCAGTTCTTC.

The genes are TRBV7-2 and TRBJ2-7; no firm D call. CDR3 size: 13 residues. Trimming left V 6 bases short and J 2 bases short, with 11 bases between. Germline CDR1 SGHTA, CDR2 FQGNSA. CDR3 protein: CASSFAAPYEQYF. CDR3 nucleotides: TGTGCCAGCAGTTTCGCGGCCCCCTACGAGCAGTACTTC.

The rearrangement uses TRBV18 and TRBJ2-7, with 9 nucleotides matching TRBD2. Unmatched junction bases numbered 11, after V lost 0 bases and J lost 5 bases. Germline loops: CDR1 KGHSH, CDR2 LQKENI. The CDR3 has 17 residues. The CDR3 protein is CASSPPKGLASEDEQYF. CDR3 DNA: TGTGCCAGCTCACCACCTAAAGGACTAGCGTCGGAGGACGAGCAGTACTTC.

This clonotype has at least ten counts. The chain has TRBV28 and TRBJ1-3; 8 bases are shared with TRBD1. The CDR3 is 19 residues long. V shed 1 base and J 0 bases; nucleotides not matched to a gene: 11. Looked up from germline, CDR1 is MDHEN and CDR2 is SYDVKM. CDR3 bases: TGTGCCAGCAGTTTATCTTTCGGACAGGGATCAATCTCTGGAAACACCATATATTTT. Amino acids: CASSLSFGQGSISGNTIYF. Full variable domain (remainder filled in from reference TRBV28 and TRBJ1-3): DVKVTQSSRYLVKRTGEKVFLECVQDMDHENMFWYRQDPGLGLRLIYFSYDVKMKEKGDIPEGYSVSREKKERFSLILESASTNQTSMYLCASSLSFGQGSISGNTIYFGEGSWLTVV.

This clonotype was counted ten times or more. The chain is built from TRBV7-9 and TRBJ2-7, with D possibly being TRBD1 (6 bases). V gave up 5 bases and J gave up 9 bases, with 23 bases separating them. Germline lookup yields CDR1 SEHNR and CDR2 FQNEAQ (reference sequence). The CDR3 is 15 residues long. As DNA, the CDR3 is TGTGCCAGCAGCCAAACGGACAGTCTAAGGGGTGGGCAGTACTTC. Amino acid sequence: CASSQTDSLRGGQYF.

This clonotype was observed a few times. V usage is TRBV20-1 and J usage is TRBJ1-4; TRBD1 agrees at 7 bases. Germline V gene data show CDR1 as DFQATT and CDR2 as SNEGSKA (reference sequence). The length of the CDR3 is 14 residues. Unmatched junction bases numbered 11, after V lost 6 bases and J lost 7 bases. The CDR3: CSALTGPGGEKLFF. The CDR3 bases are TGCAGTGCCCTGACAGGGCCCGGTGGTGAAAAACTGTTTTTT.

About this clonotype: One base away lies a much larger clone, so this may be a sequencing read error. The V call is TRBV7-8, the J call TRBJ1-2; D is ambiguous. With 1 base removed from V and 2 bases from J, the gap between germline ends came to 5 bases. The CDR3 is made up of 13 amino acids. Germline lookup yields CDR1 SGHVS and CDR2 FQNEAQ. The CDR3 DNA reads TGTGCCAGCAGCTTAGAGGGAAACTATGGCTACACCTTC. It encodes CASSLEGNYGYTF.

This clonotype was found many times. This chain connects TRBV7-2 to TRBJ1-1; D is unclear. The CDR3 spans 12 residues. The V end lost 7 bases, the J end lost 3 bases, and 9 bases lay between the germline ends. Germline V gene sequence: CDR1 SGHTA, CDR2 FQGNSA. The chain's CDR3 is CASTLGDTEAFF. The CDR3 coding sequence is TGTGCCAGCACCCTAGGCGACACTGAAGCTTTCTTT.

This clonotype appeared a few times. The chain recombines TRBV7-2 with TRBJ2-2, with unresolved D. Trimming took 5 bases from V and 1 from J, leaving 11 bases between them. CDR3 length equals 15 residues. Germline-derived CDR1 and CDR2 are SGHTA and FQGNSA. The CDR3 DNA is TGTGCCAGCAGCCCCACCCGACAGAACACCGGGGAGCTGTTTTTT. Translating gives CASSPTRQNTGELFF.